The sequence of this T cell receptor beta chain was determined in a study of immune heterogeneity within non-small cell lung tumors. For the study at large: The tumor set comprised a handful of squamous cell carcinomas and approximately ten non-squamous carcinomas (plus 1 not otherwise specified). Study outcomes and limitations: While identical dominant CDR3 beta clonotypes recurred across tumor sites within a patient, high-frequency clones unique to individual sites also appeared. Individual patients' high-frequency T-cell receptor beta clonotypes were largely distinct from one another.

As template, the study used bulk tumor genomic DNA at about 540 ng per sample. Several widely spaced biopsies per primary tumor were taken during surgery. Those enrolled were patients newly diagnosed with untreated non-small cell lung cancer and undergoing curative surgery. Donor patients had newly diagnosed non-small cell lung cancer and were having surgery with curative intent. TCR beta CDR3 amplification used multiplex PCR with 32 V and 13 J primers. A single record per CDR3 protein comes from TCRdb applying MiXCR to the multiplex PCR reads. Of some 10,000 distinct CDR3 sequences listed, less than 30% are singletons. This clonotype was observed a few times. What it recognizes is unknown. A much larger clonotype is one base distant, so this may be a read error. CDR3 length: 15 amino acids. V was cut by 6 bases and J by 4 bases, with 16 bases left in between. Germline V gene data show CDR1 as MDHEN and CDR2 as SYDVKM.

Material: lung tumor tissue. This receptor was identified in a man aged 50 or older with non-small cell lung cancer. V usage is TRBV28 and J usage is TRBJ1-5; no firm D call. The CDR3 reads CASRAQAATNQPQHF. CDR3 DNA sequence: TGTGCCAGCAGAGCCCAGGCGGCTACAAATCAGCCCCAGCATTTT.